One sample yielded the 10 T cell receptor beta chains listed below, sequenced in a study of coeliac disease. Only in-frame clones appear in the TCRdb table, and some are missing; sequencing was by immunoSEQ multiplex PCR. This sample carries over 7,000 clones, 57% of them seen once, and the ten largest clones take around 9.5%. The sequenced sample consisted of intraepithelial lymphocytes from the gut. These receptors all come from an older woman with celiac disease.

The J gene is TRBJ2-7, the V gene TRBV6-1, with a weak D call TRBD1 (6 bases). Between the trimmed V and J ends, which lost 4 bases and 0 bases, there was a span of 10 bases. The length of the CDR3 is 14 residues. Germline V CDR1 and CDR2: MNHNS, SASEGT. CDR3 nucleotide sequence: TGTGCCAGCAGTGGAACAGGGAGCTCCTACGAGCAGTACTTC. Amino acids: CASSGTGSSYEQYF.

Concerning this clone itself: Different DNA sequences within this sample yield the same CDR3. This sequence joins TRBV9 and TRBJ2-5, with 11 bases matching TRBD2. The CDR3 loop spans 16 amino acids. Looked up from germline, CDR1 is SGDLS and CDR2 is YYNGEE. Trimming cost V 3 bases and J 2 bases; bases outside gene matches: 6. CDR3 residues: CASSEGVAGGQETQYF. CDR3 nucleotides: TGTGCCAGCAGCGAGGGGGTAGCGGGGGGGCAAGAGACCCAGTACTTC.

The CDR3 spells CASSQEAQNYGYTF. The CDR3 nucleotides read TGTGCCAGCAGCCAAGAGGCACAGAACTATGGCTACACCTTC. The chain uses TRBV4-2 and TRBJ1-2, with unresolved D. Per the germline V gene, CDR1 is LGHNA and CDR2 is YNFKEQ. Trimming stripped 0 bases from V and 2 bases from J, with 7 bases between. The CDR3 loop spans 14 amino acids.

The chain employs TRBV11-2 and TRBJ2-3, with a tentative D call TRBD2 (7 bases). Germline CDR1 SGHAT, CDR2 FQNNGV. The CDR3 sequence is 15 residues long. V was shortened by 5 bases and J by 4 bases, with 16 bases between the two germline ends. Here the CDR3 reads CASSRGGGRPDTQYF. CDR3 coding DNA: TGTGCCAGCAGCAGAGGGGGGGGGCGACCAGATACGCAGTATTTT.

The J gene is TRBJ2-1, the V gene TRBV19, with TRBD2 matching 8 bases. CDR3 length: 15 residues. The trim removed 3 bases at V and 4 bases at J, leaving 5 bases unmatched. Germline CDR1 is LNHDA and CDR2 is SQIVND (reference sequence). CDR3 in DNA: TGTGCCAGTAGTATTTCAGGCGGGAGGTACAATGAGCAGTTCTTC. This gives the protein CASSISGGRYNEQFF.

This clone has a handful of counts. The chain couples TRBV2 to TRBJ2-5; D might be TRBD1 (6 bases). The CDR3 covers 13 residues. The germline V and J ends were trimmed by 11 bases and 4 bases, with 17 bases remaining between them. Germline V gene data show CDR1 as SNHLY and CDR2 as FYNNEI. CDR3 sequence: CALFGQRRETQYF. Written as DNA, the CDR3 is TGTGCCCTTTTCGGACAGAGGAGAGAGACCCAGTACTTC.

In its sample, this clone was seen once. The chain combines TRBV2 with TRBJ2-2, with TRBD1 matching 11 bases. Germline-derived CDR1 and CDR2 are SNHLY and FYNNEI. Trimming cost V 5 bases and J 5 bases; bases outside gene matches: 4. The CDR3 spans 15 residues. CDR3 sequence reads: CASSRTGGRTGELFF. The CDR3 coding sequence is TGTGCCAGCAGTCGGACAGGGGGCAGGACCGGGGAGCTGTTTTTT. The whole variable domain, remainder taken from reference TRBV2 and TRBJ2-2, is EPEVTQTPSHQVTQMGQEVILRCVPISNHLYFYWYRQILGQKVEFLVSFYNNEISEKSEIFDDQFSVERPDGSNFTLKIRSTKLEDSAMYFCASSRTGGRTGELFFGEGSRLTVL.

In its sample, this clone is medium-sized. The rearrangement uses TRBV27 and TRBJ2-1; 8 bases line up with TRBD1. J lost 4 bases, V lost 8 bases, and 7 bases had no gene match. CDR3 length: 14 amino acids. In germline, CDR1 is MNHEY, CDR2 SMNVEV (reference sequence). The CDR3 DNA reads as TGTGCCAGCTCAGGGGGCGGAGGATACAATGAGCAGTTCTTC. It is translated as CASSGGGGYNEQFF.

The V gene is TRBV5-1, the J gene TRBJ2-1; TRBD2 matches at 8 bases. Germline trimming cut 0 bases from V and 2 bases from J; bases unmatched to any gene: 7. Germline CDR1 and CDR2: SGHRS and YFSETQ. The length of the CDR3 is 17 residues. CDR3 residues: CASSLASIAGPYNEQFF. As DNA, the CDR3 is TGCGCCAGCAGCTTGGCGAGCATAGCGGGGCCCTACAATGAGCAGTTCTTC. Supplemented by reference TRBV5-1 and TRBJ2-1, the full variable domain reads KAGVTQTPRYLIKTRGQQVTLSCSPISGHRSVSWYQQTPGQGLQFLFEYFSETQRNKGNFPGRFSGRQFSNSRSEMNVSTLELGDSALYLCASSLASIAGPYNEQFFGPGTRLTVL.

The chain combines TRBV15 with TRBJ2-1, with D maybe TRBD2 (5 bases). Deletions cut 1 base from V and 8 bases from J, with 15 bases between. The length of the CDR3 is 15 residues. CDR1 is LNHNV and CDR2 is YYDKDF in the germline V gene (reference sequence). CDR3 residues: CATSRVGLAMDEQFF. The CDR3, as DNA: TGTGCCACCAGCAGAGTCGGCCTAGCCATGGATGAGCAGTTCTTC.